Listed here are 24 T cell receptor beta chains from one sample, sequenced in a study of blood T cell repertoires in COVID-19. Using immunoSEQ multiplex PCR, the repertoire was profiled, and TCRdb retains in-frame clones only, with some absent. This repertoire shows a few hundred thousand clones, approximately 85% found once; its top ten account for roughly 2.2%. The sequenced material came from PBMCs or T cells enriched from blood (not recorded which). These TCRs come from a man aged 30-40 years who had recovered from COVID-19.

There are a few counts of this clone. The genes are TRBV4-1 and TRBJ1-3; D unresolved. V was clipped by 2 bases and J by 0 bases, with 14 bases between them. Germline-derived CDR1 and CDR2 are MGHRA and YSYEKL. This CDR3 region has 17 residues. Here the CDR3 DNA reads TGCGCCAGCAGCCAACCCCACAGAGACCACTCTGGAAACACCATATATTTT. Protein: CASSQPHRDHSGNTIYF.

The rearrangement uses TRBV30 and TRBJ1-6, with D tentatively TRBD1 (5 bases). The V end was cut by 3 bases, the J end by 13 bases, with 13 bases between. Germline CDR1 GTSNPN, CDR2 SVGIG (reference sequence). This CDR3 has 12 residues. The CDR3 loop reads CAWSQAGLPLHF. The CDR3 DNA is TGTGCCTGGAGCCAAGCAGGGCTGCCCCTCCACTTT.

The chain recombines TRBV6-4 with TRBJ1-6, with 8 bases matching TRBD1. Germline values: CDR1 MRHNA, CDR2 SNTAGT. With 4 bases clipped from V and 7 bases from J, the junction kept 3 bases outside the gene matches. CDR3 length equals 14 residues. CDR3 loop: CASSVTGGNSPLHF. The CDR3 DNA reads TGTGCCAGCAGTGTCACAGGGGGAAATTCACCCCTCCACTTT.

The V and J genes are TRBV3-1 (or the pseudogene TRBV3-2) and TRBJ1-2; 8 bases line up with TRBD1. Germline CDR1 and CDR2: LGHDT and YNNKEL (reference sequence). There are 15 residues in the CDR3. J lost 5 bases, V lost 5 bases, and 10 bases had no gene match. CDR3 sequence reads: CASSFAPGQAYGYTF. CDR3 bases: TGTGCCAGCAGCTTCGCGCCGGGACAGGCTTATGGCTACACCTTC.

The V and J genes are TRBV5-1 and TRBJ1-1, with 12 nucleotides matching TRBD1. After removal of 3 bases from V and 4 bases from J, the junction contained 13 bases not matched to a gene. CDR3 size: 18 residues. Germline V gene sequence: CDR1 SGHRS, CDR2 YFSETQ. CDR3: CASSSSILGTGGRTEAFF. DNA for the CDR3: TGCGCCAGCAGCTCCAGTATCTTGGGGACAGGGGGCCGCACTGAAGCTTTCTTT.

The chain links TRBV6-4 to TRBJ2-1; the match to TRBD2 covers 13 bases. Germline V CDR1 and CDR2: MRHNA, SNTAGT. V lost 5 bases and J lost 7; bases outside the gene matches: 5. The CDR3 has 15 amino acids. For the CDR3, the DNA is TGTGCCAGCAGTAAAGGGACTAGCGGGGTAAATGAGCAGTTCTTC. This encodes CASSKGTSGVNEQFF.

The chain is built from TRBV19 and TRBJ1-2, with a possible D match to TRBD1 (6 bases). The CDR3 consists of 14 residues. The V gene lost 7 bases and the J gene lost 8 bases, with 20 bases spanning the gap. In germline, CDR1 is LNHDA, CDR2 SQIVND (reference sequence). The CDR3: CASNFWGTNRGYTF. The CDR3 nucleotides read TGTGCCAGTAATTTTTGGGGGACAAATAGGGGCTACACCTTC.

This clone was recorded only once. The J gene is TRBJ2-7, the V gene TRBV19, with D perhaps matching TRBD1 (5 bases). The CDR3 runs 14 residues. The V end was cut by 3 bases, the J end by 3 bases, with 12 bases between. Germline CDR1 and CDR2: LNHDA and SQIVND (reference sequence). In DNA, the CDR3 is TGTGCCAGTAGTATTACAGGCGAGCACTACGAGCAGTACTTC. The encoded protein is CASSITGEHYEQYF.

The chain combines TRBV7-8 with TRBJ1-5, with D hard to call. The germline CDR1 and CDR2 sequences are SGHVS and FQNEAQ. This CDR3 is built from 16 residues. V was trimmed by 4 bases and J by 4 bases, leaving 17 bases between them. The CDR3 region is CASSSPGSTLNQPQHF. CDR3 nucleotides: TGTGCCAGCAGCTCCCCCGGGTCAACTTTAAATCAGCCCCAGCATTTT.

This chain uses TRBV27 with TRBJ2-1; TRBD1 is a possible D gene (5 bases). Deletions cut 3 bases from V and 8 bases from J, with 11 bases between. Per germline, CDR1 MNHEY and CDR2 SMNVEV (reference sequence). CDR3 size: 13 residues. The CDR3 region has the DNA TGTGCCAGCAGTTTCCCAGGGATGGATGAGCAGTTCTTC. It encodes CASSFPGMDEQFF.

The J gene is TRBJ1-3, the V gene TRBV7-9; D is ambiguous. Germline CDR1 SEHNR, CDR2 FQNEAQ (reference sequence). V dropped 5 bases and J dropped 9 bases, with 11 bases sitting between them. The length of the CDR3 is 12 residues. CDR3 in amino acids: CASSPESGTIYF. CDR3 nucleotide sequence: TGTGCCAGCAGCCCGGAGTCGGGCACCATATATTTT.

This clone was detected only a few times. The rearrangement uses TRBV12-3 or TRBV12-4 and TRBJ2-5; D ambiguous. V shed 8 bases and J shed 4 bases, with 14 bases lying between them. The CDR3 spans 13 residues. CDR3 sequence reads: CASSRSSPETQYF. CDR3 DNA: TGTGCCAGCTCCCGGTCCTCTCCAGAGACCCAGTACTTC.

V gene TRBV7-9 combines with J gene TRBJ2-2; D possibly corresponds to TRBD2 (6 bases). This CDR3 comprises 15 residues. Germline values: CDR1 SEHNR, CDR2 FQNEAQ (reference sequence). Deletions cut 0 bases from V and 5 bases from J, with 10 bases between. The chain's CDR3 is CASSLALGGTGELFF. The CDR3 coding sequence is TGTGCCAGCAGCTTAGCTCTGGGGGGAACCGGGGAGCTGTTTTTT.

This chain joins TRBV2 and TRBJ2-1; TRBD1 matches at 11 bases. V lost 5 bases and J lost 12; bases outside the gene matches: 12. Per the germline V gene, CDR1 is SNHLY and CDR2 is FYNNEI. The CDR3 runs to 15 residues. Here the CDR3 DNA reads TGTGCCAGCAGTACCCCCCGGGACAGGGGGTCCTTGCAGTTCTTC. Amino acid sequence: CASSTPRDRGSLQFF.

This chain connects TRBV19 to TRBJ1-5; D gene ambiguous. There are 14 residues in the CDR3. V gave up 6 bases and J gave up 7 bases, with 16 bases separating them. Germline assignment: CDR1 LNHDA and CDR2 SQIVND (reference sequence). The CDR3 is CASRASGVQQPQHF. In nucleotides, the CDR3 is TGTGCCAGTAGGGCAAGTGGTGTGCAACAGCCCCAGCATTTT.

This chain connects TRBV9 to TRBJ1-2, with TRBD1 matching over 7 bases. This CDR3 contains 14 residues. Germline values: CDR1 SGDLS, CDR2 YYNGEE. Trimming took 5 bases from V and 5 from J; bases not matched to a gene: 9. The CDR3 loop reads CASSRTGVRYGYTF. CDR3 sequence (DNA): TGTGCCAGCAGTAGAACAGGGGTACGATATGGCTACACCTTC.

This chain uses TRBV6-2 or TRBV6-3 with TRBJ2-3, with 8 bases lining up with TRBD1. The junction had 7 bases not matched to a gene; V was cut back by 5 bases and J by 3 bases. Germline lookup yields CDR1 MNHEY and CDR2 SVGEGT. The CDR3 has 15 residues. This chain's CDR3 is CASSTDRVETDTQYF. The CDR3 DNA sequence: TGTGCCAGCAGTACGGACAGGGTGGAGACAGATACGCAGTATTTT.

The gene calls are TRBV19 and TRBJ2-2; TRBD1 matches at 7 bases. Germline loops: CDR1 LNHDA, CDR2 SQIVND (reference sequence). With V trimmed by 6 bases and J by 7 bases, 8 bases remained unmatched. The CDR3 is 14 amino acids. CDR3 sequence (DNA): TGTGCCAGTAGGCCGGGACAGTCCATCGGGGAGCTGTTTTTT. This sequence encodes CASRPGQSIGELFF.

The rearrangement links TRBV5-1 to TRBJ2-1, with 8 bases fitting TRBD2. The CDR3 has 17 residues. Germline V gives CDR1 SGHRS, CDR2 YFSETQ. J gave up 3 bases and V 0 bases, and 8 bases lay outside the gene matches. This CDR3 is CASSLEASGGYYNEQFF. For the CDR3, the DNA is TGCGCCAGCAGCTTGGAGGCCAGCGGGGGCTACTACAATGAGCAGTTCTTC. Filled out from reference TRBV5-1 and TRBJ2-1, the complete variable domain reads KAGVTQTPRYLIKTRGQQVTLSCSPISGHRSVSWYQQTPGQGLQFLFEYFSETQRNKGNFPGRFSGRQFSNSRSEMNVSTLELGDSALYLCASSLEASGGYYNEQFFGPGTRLTVL.

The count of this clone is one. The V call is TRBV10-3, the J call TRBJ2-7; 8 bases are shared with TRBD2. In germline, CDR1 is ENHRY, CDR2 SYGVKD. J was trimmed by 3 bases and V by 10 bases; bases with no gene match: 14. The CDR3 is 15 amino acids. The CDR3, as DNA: TGTGCCACGTACCCCGGGGGGGGTTCTAACTACGAGCAGTACTTC. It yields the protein CATYPGGGSNYEQYF.

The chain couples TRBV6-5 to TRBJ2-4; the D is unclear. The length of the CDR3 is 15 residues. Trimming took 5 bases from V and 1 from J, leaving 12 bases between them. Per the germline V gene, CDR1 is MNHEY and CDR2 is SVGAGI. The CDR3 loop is CASSQVTMAKNIQYF. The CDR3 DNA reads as TGTGCCAGCAGTCAGGTAACCATGGCCAAAAACATTCAGTACTTC.

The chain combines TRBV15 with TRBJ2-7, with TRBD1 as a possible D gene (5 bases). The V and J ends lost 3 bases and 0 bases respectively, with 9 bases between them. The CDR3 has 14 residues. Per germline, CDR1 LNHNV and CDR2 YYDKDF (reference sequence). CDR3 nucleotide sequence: TGTGCCACCAGCAGGACCAGGGACTCCTACGAGCAGTACTTC. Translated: CATSRTRDSYEQYF.

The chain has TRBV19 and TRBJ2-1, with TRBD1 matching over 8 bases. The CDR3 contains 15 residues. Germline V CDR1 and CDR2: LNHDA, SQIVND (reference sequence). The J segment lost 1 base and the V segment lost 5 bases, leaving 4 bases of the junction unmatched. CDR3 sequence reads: CASSFRTGSYNEQFF. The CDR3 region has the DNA TGTGCCAGTAGTTTTAGGACAGGGTCCTACAATGAGCAGTTCTTC. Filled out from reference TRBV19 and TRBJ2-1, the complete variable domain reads DGGITQSPKYLFRKEGQNVTLSCEQNLNHDAMYWYRQDPGQGLRLIYYSQIVNDFQKGDIAEGYSVSREKKESFPLTVTSAQKNPTAFYLCASSFRTGSYNEQFFGPGTRLTVL.

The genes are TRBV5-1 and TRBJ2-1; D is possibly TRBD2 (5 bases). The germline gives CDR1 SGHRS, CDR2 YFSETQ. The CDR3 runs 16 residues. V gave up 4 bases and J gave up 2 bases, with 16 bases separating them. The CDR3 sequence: CASSKDGVSAYNEQFF. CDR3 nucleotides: TGCGCCAGCAGCAAAGACGGGGTTAGCGCCTACAATGAGCAGTTCTTC.